The sample holds one count of the clone carrying this T cell receptor (beta chain). The sample comes from a study of shared clonotypes between healthy human individuals. Some clones are missing from TCRdb's copy, which holds only in-frame ones; the method was immunoSEQ multiplex PCR. The table has over a million clones, roughly 96% seen once. Sequenced: naive CD4+ T cells sorted from blood. Subset denoted: CD45RA+ positively selected. This clonotype was sampled from a man aged 30 to 45 in good health.

The CDR3 region is CASSKARQGSYEQYF. CDR3 in DNA: TGTGCCAGCAGCAAAGCGAGACAGGGATCCTACGAGCAGTACTTC. This rearrangement joins TRBV21-1 to TRBJ2-7; the D call TRBD1 from the table was never checked on the DNA. TRBV21-1 is flagged as a pseudogene. The CDR3 sequence is 15 residues long.